This TCR beta chain was retrieved from a study of tumor and adjacent non-tumor tissue in lung cancer. Per germline, CDR1 MNHNY and CDR2 SVGAGI (reference sequence). The CDR3 is 14 residues long. V gave up 6 bases and J gave up 5 bases, with 16 bases separating them. This sample's RNA came from whole unsorted tissue. A modified ARM-PCR protocol with three rounds of nested PCR amplified TCRbeta. TCRdb independently ran MiXCR on the multiplex PCR reads; one entry per CDR3 protein. The sample shows 200,000 to 250,000 distinct CDR3 sequences, 60% to 75% of them seen only once. The clonotype originates from a man in his 60s with non-small cell lung cancer. This chain joins TRBV6-6 and TRBJ1-1; no clear D. Sequencing was performed on lung tumor tissue. The CDR3 nucleotides read TGTGCCAGCAGCGTCACGTGGGGAATTACTGAAGCTTTCTTT. This translates into CASSVTWGITEAFF.